This TCR beta chain appears in the sequencing data of a study of cytomegalovirus exposure and HLA in healthy donors. The length of the CDR3 is 12 residues. Germline V gene lookup returns CDR1 SNHLY and CDR2 FYNNEI. V lost 9 bases, J lost 1 base, and 1 base stayed unmatched. Use of 60 Vbeta and 13 Jbeta primers characterized the PCR. Generated by immunoSEQ multiplex PCR, the TCRdb table keeps only in-frame clones and is missing some. The table lists 65,000 to 80,000 clones. The genes are TRBV2 and TRBJ2-5; 8 bases are shared with TRBD1. Source material: PBMCs. The receptor's source is a man younger than 40 in good health and CMV-seronegative. The CDR3 nucleotides are TGTGCCAGTGGACAGGGCCAAGAGACCCAGTACTTC. This encodes CASGQGQETQYF.